One sample yielded the 23 T cell receptor beta chains listed below, sequenced in a study of response to subunit inactivated influenza vaccine. TCRdb re-analysed the RT-PCR reads in MiXCR, keeping a single row per CDR3 protein. Here the sample spans almost 250,000 distinct CDR3 sequences, 9% to 15% being singletons. Sequencing used non-naive T cells sorted from PBMCs, obtained 14 to 15 days before vaccination. Source of these receptors: a man aged 45 to 65 who received an inactivated influenza vaccine.

This clonotype was seen only a few times. V and J are TRBV5-1 and TRBJ2-3, with 9 bases aligning to TRBD1. The trim removed 5 bases at V and 1 base at J, leaving 8 bases unmatched. Germline CDR1 is SGHRS and CDR2 is YFSETQ. CDR3 length: 16 residues. The CDR3, as DNA: TGCGCCAGCAGGGGGGGGACAGGGCGGCGCACAGATACGCAGTATTTT. This sequence encodes CASRGGTGRRTDTQYF.

This clonotype was recorded a few times. The chain combines TRBV10-1 with TRBJ2-7; TRBD1 agrees at 10 bases. V was clipped by 10 bases and J by 7 bases; unmatched bases: 4. The CDR3 is 11 amino acids. In germline, CDR1 is WNHNN, CDR2 SYGVQD (reference sequence). The CDR3 DNA is TGCGCCACGGGACAGGGGTGGGAGCAGTACTTC. This encodes CATGQGWEQYF.

This clonotype was observed many times. The chain recombines TRBV28 with TRBJ2-3; tentatively, D is TRBD2 (6 bases). The CDR3 is 15 residues long. V gave up 4 bases and J gave up 3 bases, with 14 bases separating them. CDR1 is MDHEN, CDR2 SYDVKM, per germline. DNA of the CDR3: TGTGCCAGCAGTTCTGACCTCGGGAGAACAGATACGCAGTATTTT. Protein: CASSSDLGRTDTQYF.

This clonotype was seen a few times. The chain couples TRBV4-2 to TRBJ2-4; 8 nucleotides agree with TRBD1. Germline CDR1 LGHNA, CDR2 YNFKEQ. The trim removed 0 bases at V and 7 bases at J, leaving 5 bases unmatched. This CDR3 spans 15 amino acids. The CDR3 sequence is CASSQDPQGANIQYF. CDR3 coding DNA: TGTGCCAGCAGCCAAGATCCCCAGGGGGCGAACATTCAGTACTTC.

The sample holds a few counts of this clonotype. The rearrangement joins TRBV20-1 to TRBJ2-7, with 11 bases identical to TRBD2. CDR3 length equals 14 residues. Germline lookup yields CDR1 DFQATT and CDR2 SNEGSKA (reference sequence). The V and J ends lost 5 bases and 5 bases, in that order; junction bases with no gene match: 8. In DNA, the CDR3 is TGCAGTGCTGAACTAGCGGGGGAGCAGGACGAGCAGTACTTC. Protein: CSAELAGEQDEQYF.

This clonotype was found many times. The chain recombines TRBV10-3 with TRBJ2-2, with 8 bases matching TRBD2. The CDR3 runs 15 residues. The V segment lost 3 bases and the J segment 6 bases; nucleotides outside the gene matches: 6. Germline V CDR1 and CDR2: ENHRY, SYGVKD. The CDR3 DNA is TGTGCCATCAGTGACGGACTAGCCGGGGCCGGGGAGCTGTTTTTT. Translating gives CAISDGLAGAGELFF.

This clonotype was seen ten or more times. The J gene is TRBJ2-1, the V gene TRBV29-1, with D maybe TRBD2 (6 bases). Trimming took 4 bases from V and 4 from J, leaving 11 bases between them. This CDR3 region has 13 residues. Germline V gene sequence: CDR1 SQVTM, CDR2 ANQGSEA. The DNA for the CDR3 is TGCAGCGTTGTTCCGGCGGGGTACAATGAGCAGTTCTTC. This codes for CSVVPAGYNEQFF.

This clonotype was found many times. This chain joins TRBV10-3 and TRBJ2-1; 11 bases match TRBD2. Germline-derived CDR1 and CDR2 are ENHRY and SYGVKD. V was clipped by 10 bases and J by 4 bases; unmatched bases: 6. The CDR3 length is 14 residues. The CDR3, as DNA: TGTGCCACCAAGACTAGCGGGGAGTACAATGAGCAGTTCTTC. Protein: CATKTSGEYNEQFF.

This clonotype was seen only a few times. The CDR3 loop reads CASSPQGRGVEQFF. The CDR3 bases are TGTGCCAGCAGCCCCCAAGGGAGAGGTGTTGAGCAGTTCTTC. V and J are TRBV7-3 and TRBJ2-1; tentatively, D is TRBD2 (5 bases). Looked up from germline, CDR1 is SGHTA and CDR2 is FQGTGA. This CDR3 comprises 14 residues. Between the trimmed V and J ends, which lost 5 bases and 9 bases, there was a span of 17 bases. Combining the CDR3 with reference TRBV7-3 and TRBJ2-1 gives the whole variable domain GAGVSQTPSNKVTEKGKYVELRCDPISGHTALYWYRQSLGQGPEFLIYFQGTGAADDSGLPNDRFFAVRPEGSVSTLKIQRTERGDSAVYLCASSPQGRGVEQFFGPGTRLTVL.

This clonotype appeared a few times. A much bigger clone sits one base away, suggesting this may be a read error. The rearrangement uses TRBV24-1 and TRBJ2-5; D gene ambiguous. Trimming stripped 1 base from V and 5 bases from J, with 1 base between. Germline lookup yields CDR1 KGHDR and CDR2 SFDVKD. The CDR3 extends over 11 amino acids. In DNA, the CDR3 is TGTGCCACCAGTGATTTCGAGACCCAGTACTTC. Encoded protein: CATSDFETQYF.

The CDR3 sequence is CSGRNSGNTGELFF. CDR3 DNA: TGCAGCGGTCGCAATAGCGGGAACACCGGGGAGCTGTTTTTT. The chain recombines TRBV29-1 with TRBJ2-2; D may be TRBD2 (6 bases). Germline V gene lookup returns CDR1 SQVTM and CDR2 ANQGSEA. V lost 7 bases, J lost 1 base, and 13 bases lay in between. This CDR3 contains 14 residues.

This clonotype was counted ten times or more. The genes are TRBV27 and TRBJ1-6; a possible D gene is TRBD1 (5 bases). The V and J ends lost 3 bases and 7 bases respectively, with 16 bases between them. Germline V gene sequence: CDR1 MNHEY, CDR2 SMNVEV (reference sequence). The length of the CDR3 is 16 residues. CDR3 sequence: CASSFRPSTENSPLHF. In nucleotides, the CDR3 is TGTGCCAGCAGTTTCCGCCCGTCGACAGAGAATTCACCCCTCCACTTT.

This clonotype showed up just a few times. V gene TRBV20-1 combines with J gene TRBJ1-5; D is ambiguous. The germline V and J ends were trimmed by 7 bases and 3 bases, with 13 bases remaining between them. This CDR3 is built from 13 residues. Germline V gene sequence: CDR1 DFQATT, CDR2 SNEGSKA (reference sequence). The CDR3 coding sequence is TGCAGTGTCCCGGACCAATTCAATCAGCCCCAGCATTTT. Translation gives CSVPDQFNQPQHF.

This clonotype was detected a few times. The chain is built from TRBV4-1 and TRBJ2-3, with D hard to call. The CDR3 sequence is 15 residues long. Trimming took off 7 bases at V and 0 bases at J, with 14 bases between the two ends. Germline V gene data show CDR1 as MGHRA and CDR2 as YSYEKL. CDR3 coding DNA: TGCGCCAGCACCCGACTGGGCCTTAGCACAGATACGCAGTATTTT. Protein sequence: CASTRLGLSTDTQYF.

This chain connects TRBV20-1 to TRBJ2-5, with D possibly being TRBD2 (6 bases). Trimming shortened V by 4 bases and J by 4 bases, and 16 bases separated the two germline ends. This CDR3 contains 14 residues. Per germline, CDR1 DFQATT and CDR2 SNEGSKA (reference sequence). Written as DNA, the CDR3 is TGCAGTGCTAATGGCGGGGCCCACACAGAGACCCAGTACTTC. Translation: CSANGGAHTETQYF.

This clonotype was observed a handful of times. The chain has TRBV20-1 and TRBJ2-1; 9 positions agree with TRBD1. The germline V gene has CDR1 DFQATT and CDR2 SNEGSKA (reference sequence). The CDR3 has 16 amino acids. Unmatched junction bases numbered 4, after V lost 0 bases and J lost 1 base. DNA for the CDR3: TGCAGTGCTAGAGATAACGGACAGGGGTCCTACAATGAGCAGTTCTTC. Its protein is CSARDNGQGSYNEQFF.

The J gene is TRBJ2-3, the V gene TRBV4-1, with TRBD1 identical over 9 bases. CDR1 is MGHRA and CDR2 is YSYEKL in the germline V gene. CDR3 length equals 16 residues. Trimming removed 3 bases from V and 2 bases from J; junction bases left unmatched: 6. As DNA, the CDR3 is TGCGCCAGCAGCCATTTGGGACAGGGTCCCACAGATACGCAGTATTTT. The encoded protein is CASSHLGQGPTDTQYF.

The sample holds a few counts of this clonotype. The V call is TRBV7-8, the J call TRBJ2-2, with D unclear. This CDR3 is 15 amino acids long. The V gene's germline CDR1 is SGHVS and CDR2 FQNEAQ. V was cut by 3 bases and J by 10 bases, with 18 bases left in between. CDR3 sequence reads: CASSFNNPPIEELFF. The CDR3 DNA follows: TGTGCCAGCAGCTTTAATAATCCCCCTATTGAGGAGCTGTTTTTT.

This clonotype was counted at least ten times. V is TRBV7-2 and J is TRBJ1-1; 10 bases line up with TRBD1. V gave up 1 base and J gave up 10 bases; unmatched junction bases: 3. The CDR3 runs to 13 residues. CDR1 SGHTA and CDR2 FQGNSA come from the germline V gene. The CDR3 DNA follows: TGTGCCAGCAGCTTAGGGGACAGGGGTTCAGCTTTCTTT. Its translation is CASSLGDRGSAFF.

The chain combines TRBV20-1 with TRBJ2-2; 9 bases align to TRBD2. V lost 0 bases, J lost 3 bases, and 5 bases stayed unmatched. Per the germline V gene, CDR1 is DFQATT and CDR2 is SNEGSKA (reference sequence). The CDR3 length is 16 residues. The CDR3 sequence is CSARDGGRADTGELFF. The CDR3 DNA sequence: TGCAGTGCTAGAGATGGCGGGAGGGCCGACACCGGGGAGCTGTTTTTT.

The V gene is TRBV7-9, the J gene TRBJ1-1; D may be TRBD1 (6 bases). This CDR3 spans 14 amino acids. V lost 5 bases and J 0 bases, leaving 10 bases between the germline ends. Germline loops: CDR1 SEHNR, CDR2 FQNEAQ (reference sequence). The CDR3 loop is CASSPQGMNTEAFF. CDR3 coding DNA: TGTGCCAGCAGCCCACAGGGCATGAACACTGAAGCTTTCTTT.

V is TRBV6-2 or TRBV6-3 and J is TRBJ1-3; 7 bases match TRBD1. With V trimmed by 4 bases and J by 2 bases, 8 bases remained unmatched. The V gene's germline CDR1 is MNHEY and CDR2 SVGEGT. CDR3 length: 16 amino acids. Here the CDR3 reads CASSLGQPVAGNTIYF. Here the CDR3 DNA reads TGTGCCAGCAGTTTGGGACAGCCTGTCGCTGGAAACACCATATATTTT.

This clonotype has a handful of counts. The CDR3 here is CAIGARSHSTEAFF. DNA of the CDR3: TGTGCCATCGGTGCGCGATCTCACTCCACTGAAGCTTTCTTT. V gene TRBV7-9 combines with J gene TRBJ1-1; no reliable D call. The V gene's germline CDR1 is SEHNR and CDR2 FQNEAQ (reference sequence). The CDR3 covers 14 residues. V lost 10 bases, J lost 4 bases, and 19 bases lay in between.